The present entry profiles one TCR beta chain with its context. The data were taken from a study of shared T cell receptors in the human thymus. Clones were read by immunoSEQ multiplex PCR, and TCRdb kept only the in-frame ones, dropping some. The table shows roughly 710,000 clones, with 70% to 90% occurring only once. V lost 1 base and J lost 6; bases outside the gene matches: 4. CDR1 and CDR2 from the germline V gene are SEHNR and FQNEAQ (reference sequence). This CDR3 has 15 amino acids. These sequences were also reported in another study, on human thymus T cells. This second report adds: Healthy Finnish infants having corrective surgery for congenital heart defects served as donors. Thymic tissue was derived from resections collected during corrective heart surgery.

The chain carries TRBV7-9 and TRBJ2-1; 9 bases line up with TRBD1. The sequence derives from a girl younger than two with a congenital heart defect. The sequencing input was thymocytes. DNA for the CDR3: TGTGCCAGCAGCTTAGGGTCACAGGGGGCCAATGAGCAGTTCTTC. This codes for CASSLGSQGANEQFF.